This record covers a single T cell receptor beta chain. Its antigen is undetermined. TCRdb's table, derived via immunoSEQ multiplex PCR, lists solely in-frame clones and lacks some. The sample consists of around 92,000 clones, 86% of them appearing once. This record belongs to a study of graft-versus-host responses after intestinal transplantation. At the level of the study: The study gave all recipients anti-thymocyte globulin induction, then tacrolimus and steroids for 2 to 3 years.

Study results and limitations: Recipient marrow harbored GvH clones, some of which surfaced first in ileum or blood.

V lost 2 bases and J 4 bases, leaving 11 bases between the germline ends. This CDR3 is 14 amino acids long. The germline V gene encodes CDR1 LNHDA and CDR2 SQIVND (reference sequence). The sequencing here drew on PBMCs, taken 255 days after intestinal transplant. The chain is built from TRBV19 and TRBJ2-5, with D unresolved. The receptor was isolated from a human patient who received an intestinal transplant, so some T cells may come from the graft donor. CDR3 amino acids: CASSITGQVETQYF. The CDR3 region has the DNA TGTGCCAGTAGTATAACGGGCCAAGTAGAGACCCAGTACTTC.